This T cell receptor (beta chain) emerged from a study of graft-versus-host responses after intestinal transplantation. Study-wide background: Each recipient received anti-thymocyte globulin induction, then tacrolimus and steroids for 2 to 4 years.

Only in-frame clones appear in the TCRdb table, and some are missing; sequencing was by immunoSEQ multiplex PCR. The table includes about 47,000 clones, roughly 94% detected once. The study's findings and limits: Clonal ratios of graft-versus-host to host-versus-graft in allografts were high for patients exhibiting graft-donor T cell macrochimerism. There were GvH clones found in recipient marrow, and some of them appeared first in ileum or blood.

The CDR3 is 14 amino acids. From germline, CDR1 is MNHEY and CDR2 SVGAGI. V lost 5 bases, J lost 5 bases, and 6 bases stayed unmatched. Worth noting for this clone: Antigen unknown.

This sequence was found in a human patient who received an intestinal transplant, so some T cells may come from the graft donor. J is TRBJ2-3 and V is TRBV6-5; 8 nucleotides align to TRBD2. The sequencing used PBMCs, collected roughly 51 weeks after intestinal transplant. The CDR3 bases are TGTGCCAGCAGTAGAGCGGGAGACAGAGATACGCAGTATTTT. As protein: CASSRAGDRDTQYF.